This record concerns one T cell receptor (beta chain) sequence. As yet, its antigen is unknown. TCRdb's copy holds only in-frame clones and misses some; the assay was immunoSEQ multiplex PCR. Of approximately 1,900 clones listed, 40% to 60% are singletons. This sample is drawn from a study of Tregs in tolerant kidney transplant recipients. For the study at large: CD4+CD25+CD127- cells came from approximately 3-day belatacept mixed lymphocyte reactions, some with approximately five-day graft donor restimulation. Recipient cells were told from donor cells by antibody staining.

General study findings and limits: No direct test of biological reproducibility was done here.

Germline V lookup: CDR1 MDHEN, CDR2 SYDVKM. This CDR3 contains 17 residues. With 10 bases removed from V and 0 bases from J, the gap between germline ends came to 19 bases. The chain has TRBV28 and TRBJ1-6; maybe TRBD1 (5 bases). The receptor was derived from a human donor in good health. The sequencing sample was made of Tregs from blood cultured with allogeneic cells. The CDR3 nucleotides read TGTGCCACTAATGACAGACGGGGAAGCTCCTATAATTCACCCCTCCACTTT. Its protein product is CATNDRRGSSYNSPLHF.